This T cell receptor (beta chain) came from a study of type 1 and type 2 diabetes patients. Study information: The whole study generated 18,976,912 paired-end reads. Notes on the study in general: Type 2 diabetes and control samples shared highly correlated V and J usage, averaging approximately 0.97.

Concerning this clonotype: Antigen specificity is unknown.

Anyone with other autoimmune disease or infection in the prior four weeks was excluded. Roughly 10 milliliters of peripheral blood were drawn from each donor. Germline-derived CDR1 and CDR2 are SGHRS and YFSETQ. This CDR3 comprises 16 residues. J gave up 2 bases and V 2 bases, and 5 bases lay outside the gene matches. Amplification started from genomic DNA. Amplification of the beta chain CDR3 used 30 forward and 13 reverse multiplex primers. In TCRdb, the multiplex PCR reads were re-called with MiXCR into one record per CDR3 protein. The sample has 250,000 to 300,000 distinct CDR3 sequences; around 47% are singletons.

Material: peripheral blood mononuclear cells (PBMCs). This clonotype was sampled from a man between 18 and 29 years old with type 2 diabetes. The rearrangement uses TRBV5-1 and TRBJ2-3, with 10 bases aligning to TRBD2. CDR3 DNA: TGCGCCAGCAGCTTTGTACTAGCGGGATCCACAGATACGCAGTATTTT. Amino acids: CASSFVLAGSTDTQYF.